This paragraph reports one T cell receptor beta chain. In its sample, this clone was seen once. There is no known antigen for this receptor. No quality values exist for individual bases; no much larger clone is one base distant. In total, over 600 healthy bone marrow donors made up the cohort. All cohort members were sampled while nominally healthy, although unrecorded immune exposures were likely present. The donor was CMV seropositive and belonged to the group of over 250 seropositive cohort members. Every donor gave a peripheral blood sample, and the peripheral blood mononuclear cells from that sample were used for TCR beta sequencing. The Qiagen DNeasy Blood Extraction Kit was used to extract genomic DNA from the blood cell samples. From its cysteine to its phenylalanine, the CDR3 spans 10 amino acids. Only the CDR3 DNA stays, 30 bases, in frame from base 1. V is cut by 0 bases and J by 10 bases, and the space between the germline ends is 3 bases. Based on the germline V gene, the CDR1 and CDR2 sequences are SGHAT and FQNNGV.

The library was generated by the immunoSEQ multiplex PCR assay. The multiplex PCR relied on a mix of 60 forward primers for TCR Vbeta segments and 13 reverse primers for TCR Jbeta segments. Amplification of the CDR3 region of rearranged TCR beta genes was performed with a multiplex PCR assay on genomic DNA. The amplified TCR beta libraries were sequenced on the Illumina HiSeq System as 87-base-pair reads. On the study's bioinformatics: Across the roughly 640 repertoires, a later analysis counted 80 million or so unique TCR beta chains, around 11 million of which were shared by at least two donors. Raw reads were error-corrected and collapsed into unique sequences by a nearest-neighbor algorithm in which closely related sequences were merged to remove PCR and sequencing errors. CDR3 sequences were aligned to IMGT reference sequences to assign V, D and J gene segments. Each retained sequence needed at least a six-nucleotide match to both a V gene segment and a J gene segment. A rearrangement was called productive if the CDR3 had no stop codons and remained in frame with V and J, and every other rearrangement was called non-productive. CDR3 was defined according to IMGT convention as the region running from the second conserved V-encoded cysteine to the conserved J-encoded phenylalanine. The earlier analysis of approximately 500 of the donors excluded sequences that lacked an unambiguous match to a single V gene segment. An earlier analysis of a few hundred of the donors called V segments functional above 56.7% productive rearrangements and segregating when the between-donor standard deviation exceeded 5%. A statistical classification framework was built to diagnose cytomegalovirus status from the catalog of TCR beta chain sequences. In a later analysis, V and J genes were assigned by comparing TCR nucleotide sequences against IMGT/GENE-DB human TR gene sequences. A later analysis assigned CDR3 sequences and most-parsimonious VDJ recombination scenarios with the TCRdist pipeline. In a later analysis, every TCR beta chain was defined by the combination of its CDR3 amino acid sequence and its V-gene family, and reads without a unique V-gene family were dropped. In a later analysis, some 600 highly shared, low-generation-probability nucleotide sequences were removed to address suspected cross-contamination and a sequencing artifact. For each public chain, a later analysis derived a clonal expansion index from normalized ranks of inferred template counts within each repertoire. In a later analysis, generation probabilities were computed using a VDJ recombination model fitted to out-of-frame rearrangements, and the results were checked against IGoR. In a later analysis, hypergeometric tests were used to score TCR-TCR, TCR-HLA and TCR-CMV co-occurrence, with a repertoire-size bias correction applied to TCR pairs. In a later analysis, false discovery rates were estimated by permuting HLA or CMV assignments 20 times. In a later analysis, co-occurring TCRs were grouped using DBSCAN, with TCRdist sequence similarity added in when clustering inside HLA-allele-positive subsets. Repertoires with fewer than 30,000 or more than 120,000 public chains, plus five repertoires with anomalous nucleotide sharing, were excluded from co-occurrence clustering. This is the immuneACCESS table as TCRdb keeps it, with only in-frame sequences that have V and J called. A part of the clones is gone; compared with another copy, unresolved V genes explain less than half, and the rest is unexplained. V, J and clone size reflect that table, while D and trimming were determined from the DNA. This sample holds approximately 160,000 clones; around 80% were observed only once. The biggest ten clones account for around 6.2% of the sample.

The sample belongs to a study of cytomegalovirus exposure and HLA in healthy donors (dated by TCRdb to about 2017). Background for the entire study: In an earlier analysis of roughly 500 of the donors, 276 Gb of sequence data and 120 million or so unique TCR beta sequences from approximately 180 million T cells were reported. An early release that covered more than 550 HLA-typed donors contained approximately 300 gigabases of sequencing data and tens of millions of unique TCR sequences. The genetic ancestry cluster associated with self-reported Caucasian donors included 81% of the roughly 400 genotyped donors. The study was designed to test whether signatures of past pathogen exposure could be identified by cataloging public T cell receptors. The study profiled the T cell repertoires of 550 to 700 subjects by immunosequencing and related them to cytomegalovirus serostatus. Along with the roughly 610-subject first cohort, a separate validation cohort of approximately 110 different subjects was used. The study combined high-throughput TCR immunosequencing, statistical association of individual TCRs with disease status, and machine learning to predict cytomegalovirus infection status. A later analysis re-analyzed previously published TCR beta repertoires from hundreds of donors and added high-resolution HLA genotyping to study TCR occurrence patterns. In the later analysis, no new phenotypic data were used to find candidate immune exposures; instead, reliance was placed on TCR beta sequences and their occurrence across donors. An earlier analysis of roughly 600 of the donors used high-throughput TCR beta sequencing to judge whether each TCR beta V gene segment behaved as functional or pseudogenic. Donor age, sex, ethnicity and CMV serostatus were compiled alongside the repertoire data. Genome-wide SNP genotypes for about three fifths of the roughly 670 donors were used in a later genetic analysis, which treated that subset as a discovery cohort. Every discovery cohort repertoire had been produced on one sequencing platform. HLA typing covered class I and class II loci at four-digit resolution. Typing coverage differed by locus: A, B, C, DRB1 and DQB1 were typed in roughly 620-640 donors, DQA1 in 500 to 550, DPA1 in 600 to 610, and DPB1 in 472. Because of strong linkage in the cohort, a few DR-DQ haplotypes were treated as single units for association and clustering. Across 398 genotyped donors of the cohort, an average of approximately 220,000 unique TCR beta nucleotide sequences per donor were sequenced, and about a sixth of those sequences were non-productive. Results and caveats for the whole study, not just this receptor: V-gene and J-gene trimming of TCR beta chains was associated with a missense DCLRE1C variant in a later genetic analysis, and the association was replicated in an independent cohort. According to a later analysis, parvovirus B19, influenza, CMV and Epstein-Barr virus appeared linked to several top co-occurrence clusters. Most CMV-associated TCR beta chains appeared to be HLA-restricted in a later analysis, and the HLA associations seemed to be driven largely by CMV exposure. When HLA alleles, especially DR and DQ, strongly co-occurred, TCR associations were difficult to assign to individual alleles. This cohort had only TCR beta chains sequenced, and the lack of alpha or paired-chain data limited which features could be detected. Sequencing depth was assumed to be roughly uniform across donors in the presence/absence analyses, though that assumption may not hold. Immune exposure information for the cohort was limited to CMV serostatus. In a later analysis, TCR association rates were found to vary across HLA loci, with the most associated TCRs seen for DRB1 alleles and the fewest for HLA-C alleles. In a later analysis, HLA-associated TCR beta chains showed more clonal expansion and lower generation probabilities than non-associated chains that were equally common. Cytomegalovirus status was reported to be diagnosed by the classifier with high specificity and sensitivity in both the original and validation cohorts. A cluster of highly shared sequence variants was judged likely to represent a technical artifact of the sequencing pipeline. According to a later genetic analysis, donors in an Asian-associated ancestry cluster had fewer N-insertions in productive TCRs than the approximately 700-donor mean. Across donors, most TCR sequences were observed very rarely, whereas some public TCRs were present in many individuals. Linkage disequilibrium might explain the correlated functional status among segregating V segments, but an unknown experimental factor could not be excluded. At a false discovery rate of 0.05, a later analysis linked around 17,000 TCR beta sequences to specific HLA alleles. The 87-base-pair reads could not distinguish some IMGT-functional V segments, including TRBV6-2 and TRBV6-3, so those segments were excluded. Because counts were too low, 15 to 20 rarely observed V segments, including chromosome 9 orphons, were excluded from the earlier analysis of several hundred of the donors. A further reported finding was that TCR beta sequences accurately predicted the HLA-A and HLA-B alleles for most subjects in the first cohort. The study gave a list of over 150 TCR beta chains associated with cytomegalovirus. The authors suggested that the approach could potentially be extended to other disease states and immunological phenotypes. In vitro tests confirmed that a few of the cytomegalovirus-associated TCR beta chains recognize cytomegalovirus antigens. Because some donors lacked HLA typing at each locus, the association tests relied only on the typed subset. In an earlier analysis of about 600 of the donors, most TCR beta V segments appeared in productive rearrangements about 87% or about 30% of the time, broadly matching IMGT annotations.

Specimen: PBMCs. The rearranged segments are TRBV11-2 and TRBJ1-1, with the identity of the D gene unclear. The origin of this receptor is a man aged 30 to 45 in good health and CMV-seropositive. CDR3 reads: CASSLDRAFF. The DNA sequence is as follows: TGTGCCAGCAGCTTAGATAGAGCTTTCTTT. Reference TRBV11-2 and TRBJ1-1 genes cover what lies past the CDR3, so the full variable domain is EAGVAQSPRYKIIEKRQSVAFWCNPISGHATLYWYQQILGQGPKLLIQFQNNGVVDDSQLPKDRFSAERLKGVDSTLKIQPAKLEDSAVYLCASSLDRAFFGQGTRLTVV.